This T cell receptor (beta chain) was sequenced during a study of vaccination effects on CD4 cells after COVID-19 (dated by TCRdb to 2021 to 2024). As for the study more broadly: Across the study, the median time from the second dose to post-vaccine sampling was 72 days (range 14 to 241). In both COVID-19 convalescent patients and infection-naive vaccine recipients, the study compared SARS-CoV-2 spike-specific CD4+ TCR repertoires from before mRNA vaccination with those from after it. The full study included around nine COVID-19 convalescent patients and a handful of SARS-CoV-2-naive healthy vaccine recipients. In the study, cultures from other donors were sequenced using the Oncomine TCR Beta short-read assay on an Illumina iSeq 100. Here is what the overall study found, with its caveats: Clones induced by infection and clones induced by vaccination both contracted markedly at late timepoints after vaccination, which fits with T cell responses waning over time. In healthy vaccine recipients, vaccine-induced clones were almost all SARS-CoV-2 mono-reactive, with only 1 of 255 being cross-reactive with common cold coronaviruses. Limitations of the study were the small number of convalescent patients and the absence of early post-infection timepoints.

The library was generated by the immunoSEQ multiplex PCR assay. DNA from the cultured, isolated CD4+ T cells was subjected to TCR beta CDR3 sequencing. In the paper's pipeline: The analysis removed non-productive TCR sequences, trimmed reads to the CDR3 region, and retained only CDR3s that were 7 or more amino acids long. Antigen-specific clonotypes were identified with the MANAFEST web app by comparing expansion in peptide wells against reference cultures. To count as positive, a clone had to show expansion at FDR<0.05 compared with the reference and with all other wells, an odds ratio above 5, and a frequency above 0.1% in two replicate wells. Cross-reactive clonotypes were defined as significantly expanded in SARS-CoV-2 spike wells and in at least one common cold coronavirus spike condition. CDR3 similarity was assessed by Levenshtein distance with the stringdist R package, and unrooted trees were built with ape in R 3.6.1. Sourced from immuneACCESS, this table was stored by TCRdb with only in-frame sequences that have V and J called. A share of the clones is absent; for the studies checked, an unresolved V gene accounts for under half, and the remainder has no known explanation. The DNA gave D and trimming, while V, J and clone size come from that table. The sample table contains 30,000 or so clones; only one count was recorded for approximately 75% of them. The top ten hold around 12% of the sample.

As for this clone: Its recognized antigen is unknown. Base qualities are not at hand, and no much larger clone is one base apart.

Relative to germline, V is 7 bases shorter and J is 4 bases shorter, with 19 bases between their ends. As encoded in the germline V gene (reference sequence), CDR1 is LNHDA while CDR2 is SQIVND. The CDR3 holds 15 amino acids from the cysteine to the phenylalanine. CDR3 DNA is the only sequence kept; it has 45 bases, read in frame from the first base. To identify antigen-specific CD4+ T cell clonotypes by their expansion, the ViraFEST assay first stimulated PBMC with viral peptide pools and then applied TCR sequencing. After less than 13 days of culture, CD4+ T cells were isolated with the EasySep CD4+ T cell isolation kit. Two doses of either the BNT162b2 or the mRNA-1273 mRNA SARS-CoV-2 vaccine were administered to participants. None of the healthy vaccine recipients had a prior SARS-CoV-2 infection, which was confirmed by nucleocapsid antibody tests that came back negative both before and after vaccination. Each well held some 1.9 million PBMC cultured in IMDM containing about 5.4% human AB serum, 10 IU/ml IL-2 and gentamicin, along with about 9.3 ug/ml peptides. On days 3 and 7, half of the culture medium was replaced with fresh IL-2-containing medium. Unless noted otherwise, every peptide stimulation condition was cultured in triplicate wells. PBMC were separated from whole blood using Ficoll-Paque Plus gradient centrifugation and were then either cryopreserved at -140C or used fresh. The spike proteins of SARS-CoV-2 and of the common cold coronaviruses HCoV-NL63, HCoV-OC43 and HCoV-229E were spanned by overlapping peptide pools. The QIAamp micro DNA kit was used to extract genomic DNA from the cultured CD4+ T cells.

The sequencing used CD4+ T cells from PBMCs cultured with HCoV-229E spike peptides, collected after COVID-19 vaccination. The sample's cell subset or site label, decoded: HCoV-229E spike overlapping peptide pool stimulation. The rearranged segments are TRBV19 and TRBJ1-2; the best D guess is TRBD1, with 6 bases matching. This TCR was recovered from a human donor who received a COVID-19 vaccine. At the DNA level, the sequence is TGTGCCAGTAAGATTCTGGGGGGGCTCATCTATGGCTACACCTTC. Translated, this gives CASKILGGLIYGYTF.